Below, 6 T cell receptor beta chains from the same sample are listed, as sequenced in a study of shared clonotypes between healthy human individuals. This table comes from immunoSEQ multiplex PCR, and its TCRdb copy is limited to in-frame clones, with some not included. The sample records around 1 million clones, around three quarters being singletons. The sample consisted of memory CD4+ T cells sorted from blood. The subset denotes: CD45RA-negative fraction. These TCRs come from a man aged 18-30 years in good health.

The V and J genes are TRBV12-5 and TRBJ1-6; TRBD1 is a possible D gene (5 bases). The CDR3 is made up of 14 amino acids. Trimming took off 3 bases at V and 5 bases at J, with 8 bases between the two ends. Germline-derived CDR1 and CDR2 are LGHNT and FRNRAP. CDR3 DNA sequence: TGTGCTAGTGGTTTTTCAGGGAATAATTCACCCCTCCACTTT. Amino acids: CASGFSGNNSPLHF.

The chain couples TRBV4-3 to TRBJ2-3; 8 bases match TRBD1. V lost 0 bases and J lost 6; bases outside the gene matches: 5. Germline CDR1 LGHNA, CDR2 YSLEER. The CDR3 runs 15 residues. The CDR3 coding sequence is TGCGCCAGCAGCCAAGACGCAGGGGGCTGGGATACGCAGTATTTT. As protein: CASSQDAGGWDTQYF.

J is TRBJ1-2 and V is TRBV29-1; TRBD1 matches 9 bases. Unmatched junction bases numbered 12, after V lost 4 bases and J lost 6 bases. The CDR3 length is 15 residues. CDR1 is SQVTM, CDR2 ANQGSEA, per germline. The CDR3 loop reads CSVGMGQGRSNGYTF. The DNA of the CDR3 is TGCAGCGTTGGGATGGGACAGGGTCGCAGCAATGGCTACACCTTC.

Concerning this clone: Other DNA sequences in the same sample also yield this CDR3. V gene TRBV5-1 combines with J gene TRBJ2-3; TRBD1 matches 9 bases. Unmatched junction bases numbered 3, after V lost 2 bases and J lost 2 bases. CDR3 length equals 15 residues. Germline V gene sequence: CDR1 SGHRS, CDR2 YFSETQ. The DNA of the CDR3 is TGCGCCAGCAGCTTAGGACAGGGGTCCACAGATACGCAGTATTTT. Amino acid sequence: CASSLGQGSTDTQYF.

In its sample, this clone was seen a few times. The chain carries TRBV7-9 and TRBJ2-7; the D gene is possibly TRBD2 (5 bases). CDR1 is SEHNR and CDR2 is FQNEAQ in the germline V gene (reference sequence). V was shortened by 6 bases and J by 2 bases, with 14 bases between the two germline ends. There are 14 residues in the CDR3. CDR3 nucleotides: TGTGCCAGCAGTCTGGCAGGACTCCCCTACGAGCAGTACTTC. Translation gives CASSLAGLPYEQYF.

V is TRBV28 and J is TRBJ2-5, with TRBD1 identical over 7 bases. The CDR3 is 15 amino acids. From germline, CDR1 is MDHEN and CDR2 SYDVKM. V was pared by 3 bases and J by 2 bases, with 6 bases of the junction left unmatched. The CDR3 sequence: CASSLGTVGQETQYF. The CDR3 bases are TGTGCCAGCAGTTTGGGGACAGTGGGACAAGAGACCCAGTACTTC.